These 11 T cell receptor beta chains share one sample of origin, sequenced in a study of blood T cell repertoires in COVID-19. The method was immunoSEQ multiplex PCR; TCRdb's version includes in-frame clones alone and lacks a portion of them. The sample carries under 200,000 clones, over 80% recorded once. Input material: PBMCs or T cells enriched from blood (not recorded which). All receptors come from a young woman who had been exposed to COVID-19.

The rearrangement joins TRBV28 to TRBJ1-1; TRBD1 is a possible D gene (5 bases). The CDR3 has 15 amino acids. In germline, CDR1 is MDHEN, CDR2 SYDVKM. Trimming shortened V by 5 bases and J by 5 bases, and 18 bases separated the two germline ends. The CDR3 sequence: CASSPSDSRYTEAFF. In DNA form, the CDR3 reads TGTGCCAGCAGTCCATCTGACAGCCGATATACTGAAGCTTTCTTT.

This clone has just a few counts. The chain has TRBV7-7 and TRBJ1-3; a weak D match, TRBD1 (5 bases). Per the germline V gene, CDR1 is SSHAT and CDR2 is FNYEAQ (reference sequence). V lost 5 bases to trimming and J lost 2 bases, with 13 bases between them. This CDR3 contains 15 residues. The CDR3 is CASSRARAPGNTIYF. CDR3 nucleotides: TGTGCCAGCAGCCGCGCCAGGGCCCCTGGAAACACCATATATTTT.

The J gene is TRBJ2-1, the V gene TRBV12-5; D might be TRBD2 (6 bases). V lost 7 bases, J lost 7 bases, and 23 bases lay in between. The CDR3 loop spans 16 amino acids. Germline CDR1 LGHNT, CDR2 FRNRAP. The CDR3 reads CASATLARLVGNEQFF. CDR3 nucleotides: TGTGCTAGTGCCACCCTAGCGCGGTTGGTTGGGAATGAGCAGTTCTTC.

This chain connects TRBV5-1 to TRBJ2-3; 9 bases align to TRBD1. CDR1 SGHRS and CDR2 YFSETQ come from the germline V gene. This CDR3 comprises 16 residues. The V gene end was trimmed by 4 bases and the J gene end by 3 bases; junction bases not matched to a gene: 9. The CDR3 DNA sequence: TGCGCCAGCAGCACCTTACAGGGGGCGCGGACAGATACGCAGTATTTT. This codes for CASSTLQGARTDTQYF.

Note on this clone: The sample holds other DNA sequences that translate to the same CDR3. The CDR3 nucleotides are TGCAGCGTTGAAGACAGTCCCTACGAGCAGTACTTC. Amino acids: CSVEDSPYEQYF. The V and J genes are TRBV29-1 and TRBJ2-7, with D unresolved. The CDR3 has 12 residues. Trimming removed 0 bases from V and 2 bases from J, with 5 bases in between. CDR1 is SQVTM and CDR2 is ANQGSEA in the germline V gene.

V and J are TRBV3-1 (or the pseudogene TRBV3-2) and TRBJ2-3; 13 bases are a match to TRBD2. Looked up from germline, CDR1 is LGHDT and CDR2 is YNNKEL (reference sequence). Trimming took 1 base from V and 6 from J; bases not matched to a gene: 4. The CDR3 is 16 residues long. The CDR3 region has the DNA TGTGCCAGCAGCCAAGCAGGGACTAGCGGGGTCGATACGCAGTATTTT. Amino acids: CASSQAGTSGVDTQYF.

The chain has TRBV6-1 and TRBJ1-2, with a possible D match to TRBD1 (5 bases). The CDR3 has 14 amino acids. The germline V gene encodes CDR1 MNHNS and CDR2 SASEGT. The ends were cut back, 1 base at V and 7 bases at J, with 13 bases in the middle. This CDR3 reads CASSEGGSSSGYTF. The CDR3 bases are TGTGCCAGCAGTGAAGGGGGCAGCTCTTCTGGCTACACCTTC.

The genes are TRBV4-1 and TRBJ1-3; D remains ambiguous. This CDR3 region has 14 residues. CDR1 and CDR2 from the germline V gene are MGHRA and YSYEKL. The germline V and J ends were trimmed by 4 bases and 9 bases, with 16 bases remaining between them. This CDR3 is CASSPPQAEGTIYF. DNA for the CDR3: TGCGCCAGCAGCCCCCCACAAGCGGAAGGCACCATATATTTT.

Comment on this clone: Only one base separates this from a far larger clonotype, so it likely reflects a read error. Different DNA sequences within this sample yield the same CDR3. V usage is TRBV5-1 and J usage is TRBJ2-3; TRBD2 aligns across 11 bases. The CDR3 runs 14 residues. CDR1 SGHRS and CDR2 YFSETQ come from the germline V gene. CDR3: CASGYSGGADTQYF. Here the CDR3 DNA reads TGTGCCAGCGGATATAGCGGGGGGGCAGATACGCAGTATTTT. The full variable domain, with the rest looked up from reference TRBV5-1 and TRBJ2-3, is KAGVTQTPRYLIKTRGQQVTLSCSPISGHRSVSWYQQTPGQGLQFLFEYFSETQRNKGNFPGRFSGRQFSNSRSEMNVSTLELGDSALYLCASGYSGGADTQYFGPGTRLTVL.

This clone is a singleton in its sample. The chain couples TRBV19 to TRBJ1-3; a weak D match, TRBD1 (6 bases). Germline CDR1 LNHDA, CDR2 SQIVND (reference sequence). The CDR3 has 15 amino acids. The V and J ends lost 6 bases and 8 bases respectively, with 20 bases between them. CDR3 protein: CASRDSSGSSDTIYF. The CDR3 coding sequence is TGTGCCAGTAGGGACAGCAGTGGTTCATCGGACACCATATATTTT.

The chain is built from TRBV10-1 and TRBJ1-2, with D perhaps TRBD1 (6 bases). Germline V gene sequence: CDR1 WNHNN, CDR2 SYGVQD (reference sequence). The CDR3 consists of 13 residues. V lost 5 bases and J 2 bases, leaving 9 bases between the germline ends. The CDR3 here is CASSNQGNYGYTF. As DNA, the CDR3 is TGCGCCAGCAGTAACCAGGGGAACTATGGCTACACCTTC.